Sequencing of this T cell receptor beta chain was carried out in a study of blood T cell repertoires in COVID-19. Across the whole study: Whether acute or convalescent, the COVID-19 samples came from the United States, Italy and Spain. T cells, B-cell-depleted T cells, or PBMCs supplied cDNA or gDNA.

The CDR3 length is 16 residues. Germline-derived CDR1 and CDR2 are MGHRA and YSYEKL. V was pared by 1 base and J by 8 bases, with 8 bases of the junction left unmatched. As originally analysed: From reference gene primer amplification, estimates of nucleated cell counts were derived. Assay used: immunoSEQ multiplex PCR; TCRdb lists only in-frame clones, some missing. V and J calls and clone size follow that table, whereas D and trimming were derived from the DNA. The profile shows tens of thousands of clones, 77% of them singletons. Enrollment of patients from Seattle took place during active infection, with longitudinal follow-up.

Sequenced sample: peripheral blood. The TCR sequence derives from a man between 65 and 85 years old with COVID-19, enrolled during active disease. The chain combines TRBV4-1 with TRBJ1-6, with 7 bases fitting TRBD1. The CDR3 spells CASSQGYTGVDSPLHF. For the CDR3, the DNA is TGCGCCAGCAGCCAAGGGTATACAGGGGTGGATTCACCCCTCCACTTT.